Listed here are 32 T cell receptor beta chains from one sample, sequenced in a study of cytotoxic CD8 clonotypes in ibrutinib-treated CLL. Libraries were prepared by immunoSEQ multiplex PCR; TCRdb keeps only in-frame clonotypes and omits some of them. The sample shows 150,000 or so clones, about 88% of them seen only once. The sample consisted of PBMCs, taken at disease progression, from a patient treated with ibrutinib. These receptors were obtained from a human donor with chronic lymphocytic leukemia.

In its sample, this clone was seen a few times. This sequence joins TRBV19 and TRBJ2-1, with a possible D match to TRBD2 (5 bases). Germline lookup yields CDR1 LNHDA and CDR2 SQIVND (reference sequence). CDR3 length: 14 amino acids. V was clipped by 3 bases and J by 8 bases, with 14 bases between them. The CDR3 reads CASSMGDGVHEQFF. The CDR3 DNA reads as TGTGCCAGTAGTATGGGAGACGGAGTCCATGAGCAGTTCTTC.

The chain couples TRBV6-5 to TRBJ2-7; 9 bases are shared with TRBD1. The V and J ends lost 2 bases and 2 bases, in that order; junction bases with no gene match: 4. The CDR3 totals 15 residues. Germline loops: CDR1 MNHEY, CDR2 SVGAGI. This CDR3 is CASSYGTGKPYEQYF. The CDR3 DNA follows: TGTGCCAGCAGTTACGGGACAGGGAAACCCTACGAGCAGTACTTC.

The rearrangement links TRBV10-1 to TRBJ2-2; D is undetermined. The length of the CDR3 is 13 residues. CDR1 is WNHNN and CDR2 is SYGVQD in the germline V gene (reference sequence). Trimming pared 7 bases from V and 7 bases from J, leaving 13 bases between. This CDR3 is CASNPIGGGELFF. The CDR3, as DNA: TGCGCCAGCAACCCCATCGGCGGCGGGGAGCTGTTTTTT.

The gene calls are TRBV19 and TRBJ2-7; D perhaps matches TRBD2 (5 bases). V lost 2 bases to trimming and J lost 0 bases, with 11 bases between them. Germline assignment: CDR1 LNHDA and CDR2 SQIVND (reference sequence). The CDR3 runs to 15 residues. The CDR3: CASSISRVLSYEQYF. CDR3 sequence (DNA): TGTGCCAGTAGTATATCGCGGGTTCTCTCCTACGAGCAGTACTTC.

The chain combines TRBV19 with TRBJ1-5; tentative D call: TRBD1 (5 bases). With 6 bases removed from V and 6 bases from J, the gap between germline ends came to 15 bases. The germline CDR1 and CDR2 sequences are LNHDA and SQIVND (reference sequence). This CDR3 has 14 amino acids. CDR3 in amino acids: CASRGELYSQPQHF. The CDR3 region has the DNA TGTGCCAGTAGGGGGGAGCTATACAGTCAGCCCCAGCATTTT. Together with reference TRBV19 and TRBJ1-5, the CDR3 gives the full variable domain: DGGITQSPKYLFRKEGQNVTLSCEQNLNHDAMYWYRQDPGQGLRLIYYSQIVNDFQKGDIAEGYSVSREKKESFPLTVTSAQKNPTAFYLCASRGELYSQPQHFGDGTRLSIL.

This clone was seen only once. The chain carries TRBV7-2 and TRBJ2-1; TRBD2 aligns across 13 bases. CDR3 length: 16 residues. J was trimmed by 9 bases and V by 5 bases; bases with no gene match: 10. In germline, CDR1 is SGHTA, CDR2 FQGNSA. CDR3 in amino acids: CASSPKTSGRIVEQFF. The CDR3 DNA sequence: TGTGCCAGCAGCCCAAAGACTAGCGGGAGGATTGTTGAGCAGTTCTTC.

CDR3 amino acids: CATSRSLGWETQYF. The CDR3 nucleotides are TGTGCCACCAGCAGGTCCCTTGGGTGGGAGACCCAGTACTTC. V usage is TRBV15 and J usage is TRBJ2-5; D gene ambiguous. This CDR3 has 14 residues. The germline V gene has CDR1 LNHNV and CDR2 YYDKDF (reference sequence). V lost 3 bases and J 5 bases, leaving 13 bases between the germline ends.

The rearrangement uses TRBV5-1 and TRBJ2-3, with 12 bases lining up with TRBD2. The CDR3 covers 19 residues. V lost 0 bases and J lost 0; bases outside the gene matches: 8. Germline V gene lookup returns CDR1 SGHRS and CDR2 YFSETQ. The CDR3 region has the DNA TGCGCCAGCAGCTTGGCCCCTAGCGGGAGGGCCTCTAGCACAGATACGCAGTATTTT. As protein: CASSLAPSGRASSTDTQYF.

Here the CDR3 reads CASSELPRVGEKLFF. The DNA for the CDR3 is TGTGCCAGCAGTGAGCTACCTAGGGTGGGAGAAAAACTGTTTTTT. This chain joins TRBV2 and TRBJ1-4; D remains unclear. This CDR3 is 15 amino acids long. The V gene's germline CDR1 is SNHLY and CDR2 FYNNEI. V was pared by 3 bases and J by 8 bases, with 16 bases between.

The gene calls are TRBV27 and TRBJ2-5, with D maybe TRBD2 (6 bases). Per germline, CDR1 MNHEY and CDR2 SMNVEV (reference sequence). The CDR3 length is 13 residues. With 4 bases removed from V and 4 bases from J, the gap between germline ends came to 10 bases. Here the CDR3 DNA reads TGTGCCAGCAGTTGGGGGGATCGAGAGACCCAGTACTTC. Translating gives CASSWGDRETQYF.

This clone was recorded once. This rearrangement joins TRBV5-1 to TRBJ1-4; 9 bases align to TRBD1. The germline gives CDR1 SGHRS, CDR2 YFSETQ. The CDR3 extends over 16 amino acids. With V trimmed by 0 bases and J by 0 bases, 0 bases remained unmatched. In DNA, the CDR3 is TGCGCCAGCAGCTTGGGACAGGGGGCAACTAATGAAAAACTGTTTTTT. This translates into CASSLGQGATNEKLFF.

In its sample, this clone was seen a few times. V usage is TRBV11-2 and J usage is TRBJ1-1, with D possibly matching TRBD1 (6 bases). The germline CDR1 and CDR2 sequences are SGHAT and FQNNGV. CDR3 length equals 14 residues. V lost 7 bases and J 2 bases, leaving 14 bases between the germline ends. Written as DNA, the CDR3 is TGTGCCAGCACCCCGAACAGGGTTAACACTGAAGCTTTCTTT. The encoded protein is CASTPNRVNTEAFF.

The sample holds one count of this clone. This rearrangement joins TRBV30 to TRBJ1-2; D not resolved. Germline values: CDR1 GTSNPN, CDR2 SVGIG (reference sequence). This CDR3 has 15 amino acids. Deletions cut 0 bases from V and 7 bases from J, with 18 bases between. The CDR3 sequence is CAWSVRRGSGRGYTF. DNA of the CDR3: TGTGCCTGGAGTGTTCGCCGTGGGTCAGGTCGTGGCTACACCTTC.

The genes are TRBV25-1 and TRBJ1-5, with 10 nucleotides matching TRBD1. The trim removed 6 bases at V and 4 bases at J, leaving 6 bases unmatched. Germline values: CDR1 MGHDK, CDR2 SYGVNS. This CDR3 contains 15 residues. The CDR3 DNA reads as TGTGCCAGCAGCGCCGGGACAGGGGTTAATCAGCCCCAGCATTTT. Translating it yields CASSAGTGVNQPQHF. The whole variable domain, remainder taken from reference TRBV25-1 and TRBJ1-5, is EADIYQTPRYLVIGTGKKITLECSQTMGHDKMYWYQQDPGMELHLIHYSYGVNSTEKGDLSSESTVSRIRTEHFPLTLESARPSHTSQYLCASSAGTGVNQPQHFGDGTRLSIL.

In its sample, this clone was seen a few times. CDR3 DNA sequence: TGTGCCAGTACCAACGGACAGGGGGAGGGAAATGGCTACACCTTC. Its protein product is CASTNGQGEGNGYTF. This rearrangement joins TRBV19 to TRBJ1-2; TRBD1 matches at 10 bases. V shed 7 bases and J 6 bases; nucleotides not matched to a gene: 11. This CDR3 contains 15 residues. Germline V gene sequence: CDR1 LNHDA, CDR2 SQIVND (reference sequence). Combining the CDR3 with reference TRBV19 and TRBJ1-2 gives the whole variable domain DGGITQSPKYLFRKEGQNVTLSCEQNLNHDAMYWYRQDPGQGLRLIYYSQIVNDFQKGDIAEGYSVSREKKESFPLTVTSAQKNPTAFYLCASTNGQGEGNGYTFGSGTRLTVV.

The chain's CDR3 is CASTEGDRISGNTIYF. The CDR3, as DNA: TGCGCCAGCACCGAAGGTGACAGGATCTCTGGAAACACCATATATTTT. V and J are TRBV10-2 and TRBJ1-3; D possibly corresponds to TRBD1 (6 bases). The CDR3 has 16 residues. V gave up 7 bases and J gave up 0 bases, with 16 bases separating them. The germline gives CDR1 WSHSY, CDR2 SAAADI.

The J gene is TRBJ2-7, the V gene TRBV11-2; D unresolved. The CDR3 contains 14 residues. Between the trimmed V and J ends, which lost 3 bases and 1 base, there was a span of 10 bases. CDR1 is SGHAT, CDR2 FQNNGV, per germline. The CDR3 here is CASSLGTASYEQYF. As DNA, the CDR3 is TGTGCCAGCAGCTTGGGCACGGCTTCCTACGAGCAGTACTTC.

This chain joins TRBV11-3 and TRBJ2-2; D is unclear. There are 13 residues in the CDR3. Per germline, CDR1 SGHNT and CDR2 YENEEA. The V and J ends lost 5 bases and 6 bases respectively, with 10 bases between them. The CDR3 sequence: CASSQRRAGELFF. CDR3 sequence (DNA): TGTGCCAGCAGCCAAAGAAGGGCCGGGGAGCTGTTTTTT.

This clone was seen only once. The chain links TRBV5-1 to TRBJ1-2; D gene ambiguous. This CDR3 has 15 residues. V lost 8 bases to trimming and J lost 0 bases, with 17 bases between them. Germline CDR1 is SGHRS and CDR2 is YFSETQ. CDR3 coding DNA: TGCGCCAGTAAAGTCTTTGGCGGAGCTAACTATGGCTACACCTTC. This sequence encodes CASKVFGGANYGYTF.

This rearrangement joins TRBV10-3 to TRBJ2-7; a weak D match, TRBD1 (5 bases). Looked up from germline, CDR1 is ENHRY and CDR2 is SYGVKD. This CDR3 comprises 16 residues. With 3 bases removed from V and 3 bases from J, the gap between germline ends came to 18 bases. This CDR3 reads CAISDPLHQGNYEQYF. DNA of the CDR3: TGTGCCATCAGTGACCCACTGCACCAGGGTAACTACGAGCAGTACTTC.

V and J are TRBV5-1 and TRBJ1-5, with no clear D. Trimming took 2 bases from V and 0 from J, leaving 3 bases between them. CDR1 and CDR2 (germline): SGHRS, YFSETQ. The CDR3 length is 13 residues. DNA for the CDR3: TGCGCCAGCAGCTTCGATAGCAATCAGCCCCAGCATTTT. It codes for CASSFDSNQPQHF.

This clone came up once. V is TRBV7-3 and J is TRBJ2-7, with a weak D call TRBD1 (6 bases). CDR1 and CDR2 (germline): SGHTA, FQGTGA. The CDR3 is made up of 14 amino acids. Trimming removed 3 bases at V and 7 bases at J, with 16 bases between. CDR3 nucleotide sequence: TGTGCCAGCAGCTTCTCCCGGGACACCCTAGAGCAGTACTTC. It is translated as CASSFSRDTLEQYF.

V is TRBV10-3 and J is TRBJ2-7; D not certain. This CDR3 is built from 12 residues. Germline V gives CDR1 ENHRY, CDR2 SYGVKD. The ends were cut back, 4 bases at V and 0 bases at J, with 4 bases in the middle. CDR3 amino acids: CAISGSSYEQYF. The DNA for the CDR3 is TGTGCCATCAGTGGTAGCTCCTACGAGCAGTACTTC.

This clone was picked up one time. This rearrangement joins TRBV13 to TRBJ1-2; TRBD1 agrees at 7 bases. The length of the CDR3 is 15 residues. V lost 1 base and J lost 6; bases outside the gene matches: 8. CDR1 is PRHDT, CDR2 FYEKMQ, per germline (reference sequence). For the CDR3, the DNA is TGTGCCAGCAGCTTAGCAGGGACAGAGCTTCATGGCTACACCTTC. It is translated as CASSLAGTELHGYTF.

V gene TRBV4-1 combines with J gene TRBJ2-5, with 7 bases identical to TRBD1. Germline CDR1 reads MGHRA; CDR2 reads YSYEKL. The CDR3 has 17 residues. V lost 2 bases and J lost 2; bases outside the gene matches: 11. The CDR3: CASSQYEGGDYQETQYF. CDR3 DNA sequence: TGCGCCAGCAGCCAATATGAAGGGGGCGATTATCAAGAGACCCAGTACTTC.

For the CDR3, the DNA is TGTGCCATAAAACCCGGGACGCAAGGCTACGAGCAGTACTTC. This gives the protein CAIKPGTQGYEQYF. The gene calls are TRBV10-3 and TRBJ2-7; the D gene could be TRBD1 or TRBD2 (5 bases each). The germline V gene encodes CDR1 ENHRY and CDR2 SYGVKD. The CDR3 consists of 14 residues. The V end was cut by 9 bases, the J end by 3 bases, with 18 bases between.

CDR3 protein: CASSLSNPEQFF. In nucleotides, the CDR3 is TGTGCCAGCAGCCTGTCTAACCCTGAGCAGTTCTTC. J is TRBJ2-1 and V is TRBV7-9; D is uncertain. Germline V gene sequence: CDR1 SEHNR, CDR2 FQNEAQ (reference sequence). Trimming took 5 bases from V and 9 from J, leaving 11 bases between them. The CDR3 consists of 12 residues.

This clone was found once. The chain is built from TRBV4-1 and TRBJ1-2, with D unresolved. From germline, CDR1 is MGHRA and CDR2 YSYEKL. This CDR3 is 16 amino acids long. Deletions cut 0 bases from V and 2 bases from J, with 13 bases between. CDR3 region: CASSQDPVRKNYGYTF. DNA for the CDR3: TGCGCCAGCAGCCAAGATCCTGTCAGAAAAAACTATGGCTACACCTTC.

This clone was picked up a small number of times. The V gene is TRBV9, the J gene TRBJ2-2, with D unresolved. Per germline, CDR1 SGDLS and CDR2 YYNGEE. The length of the CDR3 is 16 residues. Trimming left V 0 bases short and J 2 bases short, with 11 bases between. This CDR3 is CASSVVGELNTGELFF. For the CDR3, the DNA is TGTGCCAGCAGCGTAGTTGGTGAGCTAAACACCGGGGAGCTGTTTTTT.

This clone was counted between two and nine times. The chain combines TRBV7-8 with TRBJ1-2; 9 bases line up with TRBD1. This CDR3 has 16 residues. Germline lookup yields CDR1 SGHVS and CDR2 FQNEAQ. V lost 5 bases and J lost 4; bases outside the gene matches: 11. The CDR3 here is CASSRDRERTAYGYTF. The CDR3 nucleotides are TGTGCCAGCAGCAGGGACAGGGAAAGGACTGCCTATGGCTACACCTTC.

The V gene is TRBV5-1, the J gene TRBJ2-1; 9 nucleotides match TRBD2. Germline CDR1 and CDR2: SGHRS and YFSETQ. This CDR3 is 15 amino acids long. V dropped 1 base and J dropped 5; count of bases not matched to a gene: 4. Here the CDR3 DNA reads TGCGCCAGCAGCTTGATGGTAGCGGGAGACAATGAGCAGTTCTTC. As protein: CASSLMVAGDNEQFF.

The table lists this clone with many counts. This chain connects TRBV18 to TRBJ1-2; the D is unclear. This CDR3 comprises 13 residues. The V end was cut by 2 bases, the J end by 6 bases, with 10 bases between. Per the germline V gene, CDR1 is KGHSH and CDR2 is LQKENI. CDR3: CASSPTVSDGYTF. For the CDR3, the DNA is TGTGCCAGCTCACCAACGGTATCGGATGGCTACACCTTC. The full variable domain, its missing parts supplied by reference TRBV18 and TRBJ1-2, is NAGVMQNPRHLVRRRGQEARLRCSPMKGHSHVYWYRQLPEEGLKFMVYLQKENIIDESGMPKERFSAEFPKEGPSILRIQQVVRGDSAAYFCASSPTVSDGYTFGSGTRLTVV.